These 22 T cell receptor beta chains were all obtained from the same sample, sequenced in a study of OX40 agonist ivuxolimab in advanced cancers. The library was obtained by the immunoSEQ multiplex PCR assay. TCRdb holds this immuneACCESS table with in-frame rearrangements only. Some clones are missing; in checked studies, unresolved V genes explain under half, and the rest has no known cause. The sample table records around 88,000 clones; 92% of these occur just once. The leading ten clones occupy 0.45% to 0.55% of the sample. Specimen: CD4+ or CD8+ T cells sorted from blood, collected in a trial of the OX40 agonist ivuxolimab. All receptors derive from an adult with an advanced solid tumor such as melanoma, head and neck, liver or kidney cancer.

This clone showed up just once. The V and J genes are TRBV21-1 and TRBJ2-3; no check of the table's D call, TRBD2, against the DNA was made. TRBV21-1 constitutes a pseudogene. This CDR3 has 16 residues. The CDR3 spells CASSKGPKEGTDTQYF. In DNA form, the CDR3 reads TGTGCCAGCAGCAAAGGACCTAAAGAGGGCACAGATACGCAGTATTTT.

Notes on this clone: The germline gene is not matched at one end of the junction; a read error may be the cause. This chain connects TRBV6-1 to TRBJ2-1, with 8 bases matching TRBD1. Germline CDR1 MNHNS, CDR2 SASEGT. This CDR3 has 14 residues. The CDR3 DNA sequence: TGTGCCGGCAGGGCCGATCTAGGACAGGGCCGGGAGTTCTTC. Residues: CAGRADLGQGREFF.

The rearrangement uses TRBV5-6 and TRBJ2-1; 11 nucleotides line up with TRBD2. V shed 2 bases and J 9 bases; nucleotides not matched to a gene: 4. Per the germline V gene, CDR1 is SGHDT and CDR2 is YYEEEE. This CDR3 is 14 amino acids long. The CDR3 region has the DNA TGTGCCAGCAGCTTTGGGACTAGCGGTACTGAGCAGTTCTTC. It yields the protein CASSFGTSGTEQFF.

This chain connects TRBV18 to TRBJ1-6; a possible D gene is TRBD1 (5 bases). This CDR3 region has 13 residues. The V gene's germline CDR1 is KGHSH and CDR2 LQKENI. Trimming took 2 bases from V and 8 from J, leaving 7 bases between them. The CDR3 reads CASSPTGDSPLHF. The CDR3 coding sequence is TGTGCCAGCTCACCAACAGGAGATTCACCCCTCCACTTT.

V usage is TRBV7-7 and J usage is TRBJ1-4, with 7 bases identical to TRBD1. The CDR3 consists of 13 residues. Germline loops: CDR1 SSHAT, CDR2 FNYEAQ (reference sequence). CDR3 protein: CTSSLGQYEKLFF. CDR3 nucleotide sequence: TGTACTAGCAGCCTGGGACAGTATGAAAAACTGTTTTTT.

The CDR3 nucleotides read TGTGCCAGCAGCTTGGGACAGCCGGGCTATGGCTACACCTTC. Its protein is CASSLGQPGYGYTF. J is TRBJ1-2 and V is TRBV5-6, with D tentatively TRBD1 (5 bases). Germline values: CDR1 SGHDT, CDR2 YYEEEE. V gave up 0 bases and J gave up 4 bases, with 10 bases separating them. The CDR3 has 14 residues.

The chain couples TRBV5-6 to TRBJ2-2; TRBD1 aligns across 7 bases. The CDR3 length is 17 residues. J lost 1 base, V lost 0 bases, and 6 bases had no gene match. From germline, CDR1 is SGHDT and CDR2 YYEEEE. The CDR3 spells CASSLVGQNLNTGELFF. Written as DNA, the CDR3 is TGTGCCAGCAGCTTGGTGGGACAGAACCTGAACACCGGGGAGCTGTTTTTT.

The chain uses TRBV6-8 and TRBJ2-3, with 13 bases fitting TRBD2. The CDR3 extends over 17 amino acids. Germline CDR1 is MNHGY and CDR2 is SAAAGT. V gave up 7 bases and J gave up 2 bases; unmatched junction bases: 9. CDR3 residues: CASIYAGLAGYTDTQYF. The CDR3 DNA follows: TGTGCCAGCATCTATGCGGGACTAGCGGGGTACACAGATACGCAGTATTTT.

The V call is TRBV11-3, the J call TRBJ2-1; no definite D call. CDR1 SGHNT and CDR2 YENEEA come from the germline V gene. Trimming removed 1 base from V and 5 bases from J, with 9 bases in between. The CDR3 is 14 amino acids. CDR3 amino acids: CASSLGHGNNEQFF. The CDR3 DNA is TGTGCCAGCAGCTTAGGCCATGGAAACAATGAGCAGTTCTTC.

This chain uses TRBV5-6 with TRBJ1-4; 9 positions match TRBD1. CDR1 is SGHDT, CDR2 YYEEEE, per germline. The junction had 9 bases not matched to a gene; V was cut back by 4 bases and J by 8 bases. This CDR3 spans 15 amino acids. The CDR3 protein is CASSLPGQGPEKLFF. CDR3 coding DNA: TGTGCCAGCAGCCTACCGGGACAGGGACCAGAAAAACTGTTTTTT.

The genes are TRBV7-9 and TRBJ1-1, with D tentatively TRBD1 (6 bases). Germline-derived CDR1 and CDR2 are SEHNR and FQNEAQ (reference sequence). The CDR3 is 16 residues long. V gave up 5 bases and J gave up 2 bases, with 18 bases separating them. CDR3 in DNA: TGTGCCAGCAGCCCCAGTACGAGGACAGAAAACACTGAAGCTTTCTTT. This sequence encodes CASSPSTRTENTEAFF.

The V and J genes are TRBV7-8 and TRBJ1-1; no clear D gene. The V gene's germline CDR1 is SGHVS and CDR2 FQNEAQ. V lost 1 base to trimming and J lost 5 bases, with 11 bases between them. The CDR3 runs to 14 residues. The CDR3 DNA reads TGTGCCAGCAGCTTAGGCCCTGGACGGACTGAAGCTTTCTTT. Protein product: CASSLGPGRTEAFF. Using reference TRBV7-8 and TRBJ1-1 for the parts outside the CDR3, the full variable domain is GAGVSQSPRYKVAKRGQDVALRCDPISGHVSLFWYQQALGQGPEFLTYFQNEAQLDKSGLPSDRFFAERPEGSVSTLKIQRTQQEDSAVYLCASSLGPGRTEAFFGQGTRLTVV.

The chain employs TRBV5-1 and TRBJ1-1, with D perhaps TRBD1 (5 bases). V lost 0 bases to trimming and J lost 7 bases, with 10 bases between them. Germline CDR1 SGHRS, CDR2 YFSETQ. The CDR3 sequence is 13 residues long. The CDR3 region is CASSLAGTGEAFF. The CDR3 DNA follows: TGCGCCAGCAGCTTGGCTGGGACGGGTGAAGCTTTCTTT.

The chain links TRBV6-1 to TRBJ1-1, with 9 bases aligning to TRBD1. The germline V gene has CDR1 MNHNS and CDR2 SASEGT. The CDR3 is 15 residues long. The junction had 6 bases not matched to a gene; V was cut back by 6 bases and J by 1 base. The CDR3 nucleotides read TGTGCCAGCAGCCGAGGACAGGGGACGAACACTGAAGCTTTCTTT. Residues: CASSRGQGTNTEAFF.

The CDR3 region is CASSLEGTSSYEQYF. DNA of the CDR3: TGTGCCAGCAGCTTAGAAGGGACCAGCTCCTACGAGCAGTACTTC. The chain is built from TRBV7-8 and TRBJ2-7; D possibly matches TRBD1 or TRBD2 (5 bases each). Trimming shortened V by 1 base and J by 0 bases, and 10 bases separated the two germline ends. CDR1 and CDR2 (germline): SGHVS, FQNEAQ. The CDR3 is 15 residues long.

In its sample, this clone was seen once. The gene calls are TRBV19 and TRBJ1-4; TRBD1 aligns across 8 bases. V shed 6 bases, J shed 7 bases, and the junction held 10 bases outside the gene matches. The germline V gene has CDR1 LNHDA and CDR2 SQIVND (reference sequence). CDR3 length: 15 amino acids. CDR3 residues: CASRPGQGATEKLFF. The CDR3 coding sequence is TGTGCCAGTAGGCCTGGGCAGGGGGCGACTGAAAAACTGTTTTTT.

J is TRBJ1-1 and V is TRBV19; D remains ambiguous. In germline, CDR1 is LNHDA, CDR2 SQIVND (reference sequence). This CDR3 contains 15 residues. The V and J ends lost 0 bases and 3 bases respectively, with 11 bases between them. The CDR3 coding sequence is TGTGCCAGTAGTATAGATAACTCCGCGGACACTGAAGCTTTCTTT. Its translation: CASSIDNSADTEAFF.

The chain couples TRBV19 to TRBJ1-2, with no clear D. Germline V lookup: CDR1 LNHDA, CDR2 SQIVND (reference sequence). The CDR3 is 12 amino acids. The germline V and J ends were trimmed by 2 bases and 3 bases, with 4 bases remaining between them. The CDR3 DNA sequence: TGTGCCAGTAGTATACAGGACTATGGCTACACCTTC. Its protein is CASSIQDYGYTF.

The chain is built from TRBV5-4 and TRBJ2-5; 13 nucleotides match TRBD2. V was clipped by 0 bases and J by 5 bases; unmatched bases: 16. The CDR3 consists of 20 residues. Germline V gene lookup returns CDR1 SGHNT and CDR2 YYREEE (reference sequence). CDR3 amino acids: CASSLGVRGGLAGDMETQYF. The CDR3 DNA reads as TGTGCCAGCAGCTTGGGGGTCAGGGGCGGACTAGCGGGAGATATGGAGACCCAGTACTTC.

The rearrangement uses TRBV29-1 and TRBJ2-3; possibly TRBD2 for D (7 bases). Germline V gene sequence: CDR1 SQVTM, CDR2 ANQGSEA. V was pared by 8 bases and J by 2 bases, with 32 bases between. The CDR3 contains 19 residues. The CDR3: CSRPLRAGASRIDTDTQYF. CDR3 bases: TGCAGCCGACCTCTCCGGGCGGGGGCGTCCAGGATAGACACAGATACGCAGTATTTT.

V and J are TRBV5-1 and TRBJ2-5, with D unresolved. This CDR3 has 13 amino acids. V was clipped by 0 bases and J by 5 bases, with 8 bases between them. CDR1 and CDR2 (germline): SGHRS, YFSETQ. CDR3 in amino acids: CASSLAEGETQYF. DNA of the CDR3: TGCGCCAGCAGCTTGGCCGAAGGGGAGACCCAGTACTTC.

The CDR3 here is CASMNDQPQHF. The CDR3, as DNA: TGTGCCAGTATGAACGATCAGCCCCAGCATTTT. J is TRBJ1-5 and V is TRBV19, with D uncertain. The CDR3 runs 11 residues. Germline CDR1 and CDR2: LNHDA and SQIVND (reference sequence). Between the trimmed V and J ends, which lost 7 bases and 5 bases, there was a span of 6 bases.